This T cell receptor (beta chain) was profiled in a study of shared clonotypes between healthy human individuals (dated by TCRdb to the early 2020s). About the full investigation: The cohort comprised two women and three men aged 18 to 49 years. For each donor, CD4 naive and CD4 memory were each run on three plates, CD8 naive on two plates, and CD8 memory on one plate. To estimate repertoire size and how much clonotype sharing occurs between individuals, the study deeply sequenced the blood TCR repertoires of five healthy adults. To increase sequencing depth and limit assay-specific biases, different laboratories used diverse techniques to prepare libraries and sequence TCR repertoires. Leukapheresis yielded between about 0.9 and 9.5 billion PBMCs per donor. Overall study results and their limits: The small number of donors limited the genetic and exposure-history diversity represented. Incomplete sequencing was indicated by rarefaction of sorted-subset datasets, despite the large sequencing depth. Compared with non-shared clonotypes, clonotypes shared by all four sorted-subset donors had higher generation probabilities. Sampling was restricted to blood, and TCR repertoires in tissue are likely to differ from TCR repertoires in blood. Across a handful of donors, around 5% of naive CD4, approximately 3.6% of naive CD8, roughly 2.3% of memory CD4, and around 0.4% of memory CD8 clonotypes were shared. Estimated clonotype richness was generally larger for naive than for memory subsets. Pairwise subsampling indicated that sequencing depth was expected to affect the degree of clonotype sharing among donors.

In the germline V gene (reference sequence), CDR1 corresponds to LNHDA and CDR2 to SQIVND. From its cysteine to its phenylalanine, the CDR3 spans 16 amino acids. The sequence is cut down to CDR3 DNA, 48 bases in frame from base 1. V is cut back by 0 bases and J by 2 bases, with 5 bases in the junction unmatched. Using the deep immunoSEQ assay, multiplex PCR amplified TCR CDR3 regions from genomic DNA. For each cell subset, the extracted genomic DNA was distributed evenly across all wells of several immunoSEQ 96-well plates, and each plate served as one replicate. For sorted subsets, each replicate PCR was loaded with roughly 0.2 ug genomic DNA, equivalent to approximately 33,000 T cell genomes. The purified libraries were quantified using a Qubit 3.0 fluorometer, sized with a Bioanalyzer 2100, and then quantified again using the KAPA Library Quantification kit. Every immunoSEQ 96-well plate was sequenced on a dedicated single-read 150-cycle Illumina NextSeq 550 flow cell. The published analysis was carried out like this. Because the immunoSEQ output held only junctional sequences and lacked quality scores, the filtering could not match the filtering applied to full-length reads. To assign V/J genes and CDR3, sequences were annotated using PyIR, a Python wrapper for IgBLAST v1.9, with IMGT germline references. Reads were removed for weak V/J assignments (E-value above 1e-6), missing CDR3, stop codons, out-of-frame junctions, or ambiguous translated residues. V3J clonotypes were defined as sequences sharing an identical inferred V gene, J gene, and CDR3 amino acid sequence. Percentage overlap between repertoires was calculated by dividing the number of shared unique clonotypes by the size of the smaller repertoire. Repertoire richness was assessed with RTK rarefaction, the Chao1 estimator, and Recon v2.1 estimates of unobserved clonotypes. Generation probabilities for all TCRbeta clonotypes obtained by the gDNA method from a handful of donors were computed using OLGA. Sourced from immuneACCESS, this table was stored by TCRdb with only in-frame sequences that have V and J called. A share of the clones is absent; for the studies checked, an unresolved V gene accounts for under half, and the remainder has no known explanation. V, J and clone size are taken as reported in that table, and D and trimming were inferred from the DNA itself. Present in this sample are more than 2 million clones, roughly 95% of which were seen just once. The ten largest clones take up under 0.15% of the sample.

This clone has more than one count but fewer than ten. The antigen this receptor binds is unknown. Per-base qualities were not stored, and no clone one base away is much larger. The donors were healthy, HIV-negative adults with no recently reported acute infections or vaccinations. Every donor was a Caucasian adult residing in Nashville, Tennessee, USA. CD4+ T cells were enriched by magnetic negative selection, after which naive cells were positively selected on CD45RA and the negative fraction was taken as the memory subset. Blood was obtained by leukapheresis, after which PBMCs were separated by Ficoll-Histopaque density gradient centrifugation and cryopreserved in liquid nitrogen vapor phase. Purity and quantity of every magnetically sorted T cell population were checked by analytical flow cytometry. From each sorted fraction, genomic DNA was isolated and quantified by UV absorbance on a Nanodrop 2000c.

The sample was naive CD4+ T cells sorted from blood. Interpreted using the paper, the cell subset or site label stands for: CD45RA+ positively selected. Recombination linked TRBV19 to TRBJ2-3, with 7 junctional bases fitting TRBD1. This clonotype was sampled from a man in his late teens or twenties in good health. The encoded CDR3 is CASSIDTGDLTDTQYF. The nucleotide sequence reads TGTGCCAGTAGTATAGATACAGGGGACCTCACAGATACGCAGTATTTT.